A selection of T cell receptor beta chains follows, all from one sample in a study of CD8+CD57+ T cells in acquired aplastic anemia. TCRdb reanalysed the reads using MiXCR and keeps one entry per CDR3 protein. Of just over 450,000 distinct CDR3 sequences in the sample, less than 35% were seen once. The sample comprised sorted CD4+, CD8+, or CD8+CD57+ T cells (not recorded which) from PBMCs. The receptors were sampled from a human donor with aplastic anemia. The CDR3 runs from the conserved cysteine through the conserved F or W. The order of the fields is clone size, D gene, J gene, V gene, CDR3 protein, CDR3 DNA. The D gene is left open where the match is weak. Clone size is given for some rows only: seen once, a few or many times, or a class if the clone is expanded.

NA	NA	TRBJ2-5	TRBV20-1	CSARDMGSSLETQYF	TGCAGTGCTAGAGATATGGGGAGTTCGCTCGAGACCCAGTACTTC
NA	TRBD1	TRBJ1-1	TRBV6-2/TRBV6-3	CASTYRGANTEAFF	TGTGCCAGCACCTACAGGGGAGCGAACACTGAAGCTTTCTTT
many	TRBD1	TRBJ1-6	TRBV20-1	CSARLAGTGTSPLHF	TGCAGTGCACGCCTAGCCGGGACAGGGACTTCACCCCTCCACTTT
many	TRBD1	TRBJ2-7	TRBV19	CASSIQRQGYEQYF	TGTGCCAGTAGTATACAAAGACAGGGTTACGAGCAGTACTTC
NA	NA	TRBJ1-2	TRBV5-1	CASSPDGSFNYGYTF	TGCGCCAGCAGCCCGGACGGGTCTTTTAACTATGGCTACACCTTC
NA	NA	TRBJ1-2	TRBV6-2/TRBV6-3	CASSRPGYYGYTF	TGTGCCAGCTCCCGCCCAGGATACTATGGCTACACCTTC
few	TRBD1	TRBJ1-2	TRBV6-1	CASKGTAYGYTF	TGTGCCAGCAAGGGGACAGCCTATGGCTACACCTTC
many	TRBD1	TRBJ2-1	TRBV10-3	CAISESARGIGEQFF	TGTGCCATCAGTGAGTCGGCCAGGGGGATAGGTGAGCAGTTCTTC
NA	TRBD1	TRBJ2-1	TRBV10-3	CAISSGTGGWNEQFF	TGTGCCATCAGTTCCGGGACAGGGGGCTGGAATGAGCAGTTCTTC
NA	NA	TRBJ2-5	TRBV5-1	CASSGGTPQETQYF	TGCGCCAGCAGCGGTGGGACGCCTCAAGAGACCCAGTACTTC
few	NA	TRBJ2-2	TRBV5-1	CASSLRLGIGRGGTGELFF	TGCGCCAGCAGCCTACGACTGGGGATAGGGCGCGGAGGCACCGGGGAGCTGTTTTTT
NA	NA	TRBJ1-2	TRBV20-1	CSASGLGFSWGYTF	TGCAGTGCTAGCGGCCTCGGGTTCTCGTGGGGCTACACCTTC
many	NA	TRBJ2-6	TRBV10-2	CASTWTGSGANVLTF	TGCGCCAGCACTTGGACTGGTTCTGGGGCCAACGTCCTGACTTTC
many	TRBD1	TRBJ1-4	TRBV2	CASSADRGYEKLFF	TGTGCCAGCAGCGCTGACAGGGGATATGAAAAACTGTTTTTT
few	NA	TRBJ2-2	TRBV14	CASSLDRYTGELFF	TGTGCCAGCAGCCTTGACAGATACACCGGGGAGCTGTTTTTT
few	NA	TRBJ1-3	TRBV30	CAWSTGYGNTIYF	TGTGCCTGGAGTACAGGGTACGGAAACACCATATATTTT
many	TRBD2	TRBJ2-7	TRBV11-2	CASSVRLAGGIYEQYF	TGTGCCAGCAGCGTCAGACTAGCGGGGGGGATCTACGAGCAGTACTTC
NA	NA	TRBJ2-7	TRBV10-3	CAISESEGETHEQYF	TGTGCCATCAGTGAGTCGGAGGGGGAGACCCACGAGCAGTACTTC
few	NA	TRBJ1-2	TRBV6-1	CASSTRQVDYTF	TGTGCCAGCAGTACCCGACAGGTGGACTACACCTTC
many	TRBD2	TRBJ2-3	TRBV10-3	CAIREPSGFTDTQYF	TGTGCCATCAGGGAGCCTAGCGGATTCACAGATACGCAGTATTTT
NA	NA	TRBJ1-6	TRBV4-1	CASSRQAQNNSPLHF	TGCGCCAGCAGCCGACAGGCCCAAAATAATTCACCCCTCCACTTT
many	NA	TRBJ2-1	TRBV15	CATSREASSYNEQFF	TGTGCCACCAGCAGAGAAGCGAGCTCCTACAATGAGCAGTTCTTC
many	TRBD1	TRBJ2-7	TRBV2	CASSGTGDPPQQYF	TGTGCCAGCAGCGGGACAGGGGATCCACCTCAGCAGTACTTC
NA	NA	TRBJ2-5	TRBV25-1	CASRQGLETQYF	TGTGCCAGCAGGCAGGGGTTAGAGACCCAGTACTTC
NA	TRBD2	TRBJ2-3	TRBV24-1	CATSDESGNSFDTQYF	TGTGCCACCAGTGACGAAAGCGGGAACTCTTTCGATACGCAGTATTTT
NA	NA	TRBJ1-5	TRBV4-3	CASSQEPGTNRNQPQRF	TGCGCCAGCAGCCAGGAGCCCGGGACAAACCGCAATCAGCCCCAGCGTTTT
NA	NA	TRBJ1-2	TRBV2	CASRLEGRIYGYTF	TGTGCCAGCAGACTTGAAGGGCGTATTTATGGCTACACCTTC
few	NA	TRBJ2-7	TRBV13	CASSFVGNPYEQYF	TGTGCCAGCAGCTTCGTGGGAAACCCCTACGAGCAGTACTTC
few	NA	TRBJ2-7	TRBV2	CASTQRGSYEQYF	TGTGCCAGCACCCAAAGGGGCTCCTACGAGCAGTACTTC
few	TRBD1	TRBJ1-6	TRBV25-1	CASRSAPGQPSSYNSPLHF	TGTGCCAGCAGGTCAGCACCGGGACAGCCTAGCTCCTATAATTCACCCCTCCACTTT
once	TRBD1	TRBJ1-2	TRBV29-1	CSAQKGTGYGYTF	TGCAGCGCCCAGAAGGGGACAGGCTATGGCTACACCTTC
NA	NA	TRBJ1-6	TRBV11-1	CASSLLQANSPLHF	TGTGCCAGCAGCTTATTACAGGCTAATTCACCCCTCCACTTT